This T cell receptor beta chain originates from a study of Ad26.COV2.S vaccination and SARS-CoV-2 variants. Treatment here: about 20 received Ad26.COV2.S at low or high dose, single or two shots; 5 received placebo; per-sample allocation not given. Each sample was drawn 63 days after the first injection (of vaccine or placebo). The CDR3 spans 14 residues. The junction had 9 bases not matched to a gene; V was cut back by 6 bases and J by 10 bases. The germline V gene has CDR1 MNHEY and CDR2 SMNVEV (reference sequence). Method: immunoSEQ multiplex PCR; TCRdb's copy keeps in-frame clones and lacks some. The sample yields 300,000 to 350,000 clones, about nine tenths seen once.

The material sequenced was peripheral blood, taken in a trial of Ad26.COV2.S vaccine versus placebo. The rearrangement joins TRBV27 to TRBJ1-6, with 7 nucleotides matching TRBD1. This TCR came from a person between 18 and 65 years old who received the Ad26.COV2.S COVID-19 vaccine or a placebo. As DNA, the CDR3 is TGTGCCAGCAGGATTCAGGGGGTTAACTCACCCCTCCACTTT. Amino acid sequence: CASRIQGVNSPLHF.